Sequencing of this TCR beta chain was carried out in a study of blood T cell repertoires in COVID-19. Study background: PBMCs, B-cell-depleted T cells, or T cells were the source of the cDNA or gDNA that made up the material.

The germline V gene has CDR1 MGHRA and CDR2 YSYEKL. V was pared by 4 bases and J by 6 bases, with 6 bases of the junction left unmatched. The CDR3 has 15 residues. Resolution of symptoms, clearance, or two negative PCRs was present in recovered Cohort 3 donors. The repertoire was sequenced with immunoSEQ multiplex PCR; TCRdb's copy has only in-frame clones and lacks some. In the table there are approximately 300,000 clones, roughly 91% of which are singletons. The clonotype was recovered from a woman aged 25 to 39 who had recovered from COVID-19. Specimen: PBMCs or T cells enriched from blood (not recorded which). V usage is TRBV4-1 and J usage is TRBJ2-7; 13 bases are a match to TRBD2. The CDR3 DNA follows: TGCGCCAGCAGCCGAGGACTAGCGGGAGTCCCCGAGCAGTACTTC. The encoded protein is CASSRGLAGVPEQYF.